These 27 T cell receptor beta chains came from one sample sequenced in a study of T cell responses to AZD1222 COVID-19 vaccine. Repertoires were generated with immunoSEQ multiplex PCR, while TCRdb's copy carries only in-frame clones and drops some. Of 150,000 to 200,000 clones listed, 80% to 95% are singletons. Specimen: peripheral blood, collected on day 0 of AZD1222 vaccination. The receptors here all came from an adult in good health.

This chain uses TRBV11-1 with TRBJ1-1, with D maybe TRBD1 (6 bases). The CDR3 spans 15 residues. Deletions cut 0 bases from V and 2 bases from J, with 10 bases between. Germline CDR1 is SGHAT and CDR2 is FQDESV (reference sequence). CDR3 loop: CASSLARTVNTEAFF. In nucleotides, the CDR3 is TGTGCCAGCAGCTTAGCGCGGACAGTAAACACTGAAGCTTTCTTT.

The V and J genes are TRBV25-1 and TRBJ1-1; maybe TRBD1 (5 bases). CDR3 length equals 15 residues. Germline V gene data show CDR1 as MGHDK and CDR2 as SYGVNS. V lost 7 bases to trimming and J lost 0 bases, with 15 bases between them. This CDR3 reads CASISGKSMNTEAFF. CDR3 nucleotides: TGTGCCAGCATTTCAGGGAAAAGCATGAACACTGAAGCTTTCTTT.

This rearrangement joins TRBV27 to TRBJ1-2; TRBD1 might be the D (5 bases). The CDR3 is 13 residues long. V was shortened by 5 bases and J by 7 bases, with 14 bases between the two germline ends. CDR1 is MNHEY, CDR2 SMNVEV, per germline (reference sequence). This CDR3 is CASSPIDSPGYTF. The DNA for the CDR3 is TGTGCCAGCAGTCCGATCGACAGTCCTGGCTACACCTTC.

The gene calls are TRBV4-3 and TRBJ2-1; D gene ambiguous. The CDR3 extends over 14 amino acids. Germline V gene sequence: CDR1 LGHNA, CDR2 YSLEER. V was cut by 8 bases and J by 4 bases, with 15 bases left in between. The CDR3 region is CASSITGPYNEQFF. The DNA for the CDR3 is TGCGCCAGCTCCATAACCGGGCCGTACAATGAGCAGTTCTTC.

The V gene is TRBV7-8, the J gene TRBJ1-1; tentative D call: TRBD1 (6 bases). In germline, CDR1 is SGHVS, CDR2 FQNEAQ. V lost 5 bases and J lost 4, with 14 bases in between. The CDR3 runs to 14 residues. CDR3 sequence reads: CASSRGQGSTEAFF. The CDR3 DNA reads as TGTGCCAGCAGCCGGGGGCAGGGGTCCACTGAAGCTTTCTTT.

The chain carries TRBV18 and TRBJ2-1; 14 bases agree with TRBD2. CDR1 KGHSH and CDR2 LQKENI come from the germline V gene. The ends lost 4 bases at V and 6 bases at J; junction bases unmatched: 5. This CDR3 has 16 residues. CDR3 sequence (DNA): TGTGCCAGCTCACGGGGACTAGCGGGAGCTATCAATGAGCAGTTCTTC. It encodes CASSRGLAGAINEQFF.

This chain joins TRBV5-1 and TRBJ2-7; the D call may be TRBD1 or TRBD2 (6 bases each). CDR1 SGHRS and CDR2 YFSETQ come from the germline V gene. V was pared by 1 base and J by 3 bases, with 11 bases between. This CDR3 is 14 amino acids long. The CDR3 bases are TGCGCCAGCAGCTTGTCGGGGGCCCGCTACGAGCAGTACTTC. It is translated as CASSLSGARYEQYF. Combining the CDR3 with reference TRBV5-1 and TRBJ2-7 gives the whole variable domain KAGVTQTPRYLIKTRGQQVTLSCSPISGHRSVSWYQQTPGQGLQFLFEYFSETQRNKGNFPGRFSGRQFSNSRSEMNVSTLELGDSALYLCASSLSGARYEQYFGPGTRLTVT.

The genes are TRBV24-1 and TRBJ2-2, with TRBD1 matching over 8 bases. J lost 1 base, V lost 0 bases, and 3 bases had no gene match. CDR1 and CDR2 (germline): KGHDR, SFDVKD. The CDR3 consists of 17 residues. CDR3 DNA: TGTGCCACCAGTGATTTGTTCGGGACAGGGAACACCGGGGAGCTGTTTTTT. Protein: CATSDLFGTGNTGELFF.

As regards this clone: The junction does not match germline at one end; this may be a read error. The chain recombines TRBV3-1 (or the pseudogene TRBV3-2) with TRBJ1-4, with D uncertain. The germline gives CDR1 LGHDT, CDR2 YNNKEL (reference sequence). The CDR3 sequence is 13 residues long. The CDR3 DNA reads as TGTGCCAGCAGCCAATCCGCGACACCGCTCTTGCTATTT. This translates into CASSQSATPLLLF.

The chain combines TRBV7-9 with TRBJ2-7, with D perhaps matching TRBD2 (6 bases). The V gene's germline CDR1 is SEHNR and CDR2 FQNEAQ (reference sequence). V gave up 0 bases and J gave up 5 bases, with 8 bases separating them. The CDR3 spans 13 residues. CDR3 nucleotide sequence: TGTGCCAGCAGCTTAGCGGGGGGAAACGAGCAGTACTTC. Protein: CASSLAGGNEQYF.

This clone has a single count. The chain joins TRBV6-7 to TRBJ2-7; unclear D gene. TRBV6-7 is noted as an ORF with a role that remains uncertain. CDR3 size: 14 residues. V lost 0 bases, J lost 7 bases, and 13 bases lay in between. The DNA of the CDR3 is TGTGCCAGCAGTTACTCAGTTGCCGAGAAGGAGCAGTACTTC. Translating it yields CASSYSVAEKEQYF.

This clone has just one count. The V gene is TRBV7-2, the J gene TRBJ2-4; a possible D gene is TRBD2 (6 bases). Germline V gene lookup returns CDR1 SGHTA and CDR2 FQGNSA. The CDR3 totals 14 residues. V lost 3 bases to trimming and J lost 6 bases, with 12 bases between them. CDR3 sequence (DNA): TGTGCCAGCAGCTTGGGCGGGGAGGCAAACATTCAGTACTTC. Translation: CASSLGGEANIQYF.

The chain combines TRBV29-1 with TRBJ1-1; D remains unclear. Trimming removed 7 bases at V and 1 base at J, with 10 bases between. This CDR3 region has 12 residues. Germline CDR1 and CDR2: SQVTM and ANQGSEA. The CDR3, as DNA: TGCAGCGCCCGTTTTGGGAACACTGAAGCTTTCTTT. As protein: CSARFGNTEAFF.

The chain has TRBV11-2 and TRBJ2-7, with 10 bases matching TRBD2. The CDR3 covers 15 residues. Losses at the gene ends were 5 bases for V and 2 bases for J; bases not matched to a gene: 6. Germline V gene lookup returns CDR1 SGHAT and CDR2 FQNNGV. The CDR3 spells CASSPSGSVAYEQYF. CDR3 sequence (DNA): TGTGCCAGCAGCCCTAGCGGGAGTGTTGCCTACGAGCAGTACTTC.

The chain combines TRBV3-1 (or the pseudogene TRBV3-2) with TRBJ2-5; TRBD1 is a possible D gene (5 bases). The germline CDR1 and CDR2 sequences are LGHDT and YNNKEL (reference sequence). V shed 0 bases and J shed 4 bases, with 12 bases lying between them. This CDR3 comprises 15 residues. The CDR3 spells CASSQDRVLGETQYF. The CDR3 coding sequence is TGTGCCAGCAGCCAAGACAGGGTTTTGGGAGAGACCCAGTACTTC.

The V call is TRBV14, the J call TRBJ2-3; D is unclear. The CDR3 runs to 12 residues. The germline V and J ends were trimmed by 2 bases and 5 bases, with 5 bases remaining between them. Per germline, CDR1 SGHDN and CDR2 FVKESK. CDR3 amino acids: CASSQFLDTQYF. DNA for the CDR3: TGTGCCAGCAGCCAATTTTTAGATACGCAGTATTTT. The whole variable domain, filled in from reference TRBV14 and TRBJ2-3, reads EAGVTQFPSHSVIEKGQTVTLRCDPISGHDNLYWYRRVMGKEIKFLLHFVKESKQDESGMPNNRFLAERTGGTYSTLKVQPAELEDSGVYFCASSQFLDTQYFGPGTRLTVL.

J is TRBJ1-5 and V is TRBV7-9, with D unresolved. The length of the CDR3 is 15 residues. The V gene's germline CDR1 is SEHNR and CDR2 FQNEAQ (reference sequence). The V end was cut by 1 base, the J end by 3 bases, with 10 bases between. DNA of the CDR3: TGTGCCAGCAGCTTAGGATCCGGAGCCAATCAGCCCCAGCATTTT. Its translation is CASSLGSGANQPQHF.

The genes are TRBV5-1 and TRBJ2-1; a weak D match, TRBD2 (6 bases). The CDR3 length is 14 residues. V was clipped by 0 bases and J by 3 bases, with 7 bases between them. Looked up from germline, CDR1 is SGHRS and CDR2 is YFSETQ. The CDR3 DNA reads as TGCGCCAGCAGCTTGGCGGGGGACTACAATGAGCAGTTCTTC. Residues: CASSLAGDYNEQFF.

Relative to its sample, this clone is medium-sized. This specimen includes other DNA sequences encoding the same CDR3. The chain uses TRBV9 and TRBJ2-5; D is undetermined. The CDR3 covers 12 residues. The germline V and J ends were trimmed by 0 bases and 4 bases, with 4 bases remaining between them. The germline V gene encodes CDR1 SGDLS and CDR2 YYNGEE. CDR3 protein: CASSVAGETQYF. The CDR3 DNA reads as TGTGCCAGCAGCGTAGCTGGAGAGACCCAGTACTTC.

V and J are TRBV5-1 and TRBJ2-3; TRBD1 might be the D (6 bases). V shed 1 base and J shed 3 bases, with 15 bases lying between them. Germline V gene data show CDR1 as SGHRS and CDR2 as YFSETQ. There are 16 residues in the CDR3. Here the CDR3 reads CASSLFWGLGTDTQYF. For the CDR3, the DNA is TGCGCCAGCAGCTTGTTCTGGGGGCTCGGAACAGATACGCAGTATTTT.

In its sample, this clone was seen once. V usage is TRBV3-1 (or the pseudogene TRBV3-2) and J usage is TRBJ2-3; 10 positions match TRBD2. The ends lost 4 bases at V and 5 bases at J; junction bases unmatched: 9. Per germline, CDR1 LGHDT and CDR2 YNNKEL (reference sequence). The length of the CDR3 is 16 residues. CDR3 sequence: CASSLGGAGGRDTQYF. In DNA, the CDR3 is TGTGCCAGCAGCCTCGGGGGAGCGGGAGGGAGAGATACGCAGTATTTT.

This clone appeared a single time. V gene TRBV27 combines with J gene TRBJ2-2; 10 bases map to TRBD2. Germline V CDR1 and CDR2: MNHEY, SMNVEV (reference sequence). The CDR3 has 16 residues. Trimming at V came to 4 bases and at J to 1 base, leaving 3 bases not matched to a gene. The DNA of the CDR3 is TGTGCCAGCAGTTACTCTAGCGGGGGGAACACCGGGGAGCTGTTTTTT. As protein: CASSYSSGGNTGELFF.

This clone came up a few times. For the CDR3, the DNA is TGTGCCAGCCAGCAGGGGGCGGTCAGTCAGCCCCAGCATTTT. Its protein product is CASQQGAVSQPQHF. The genes are TRBV2 and TRBJ1-5; TRBD1 agrees at 8 bases. With 8 bases clipped from V and 6 bases from J, the junction kept 9 bases outside the gene matches. The CDR3 is made up of 14 amino acids. CDR1 and CDR2 (germline): SNHLY, FYNNEI.

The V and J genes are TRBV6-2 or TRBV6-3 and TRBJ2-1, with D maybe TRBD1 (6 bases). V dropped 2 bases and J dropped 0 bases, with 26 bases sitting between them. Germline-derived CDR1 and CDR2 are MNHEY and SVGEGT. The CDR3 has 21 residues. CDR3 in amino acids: CASSYPAVGASAGSSYNEQFF. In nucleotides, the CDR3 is TGTGCCAGCAGTTACCCCGCTGTGGGGGCATCGGCGGGCAGCTCCTACAATGAGCAGTTCTTC.

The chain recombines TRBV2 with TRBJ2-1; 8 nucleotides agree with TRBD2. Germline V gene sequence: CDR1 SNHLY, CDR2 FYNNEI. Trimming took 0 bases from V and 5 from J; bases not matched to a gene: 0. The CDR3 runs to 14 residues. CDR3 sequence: CASSEASGDNEQFF. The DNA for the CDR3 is TGTGCCAGCAGTGAAGCTAGCGGGGACAATGAGCAGTTCTTC.

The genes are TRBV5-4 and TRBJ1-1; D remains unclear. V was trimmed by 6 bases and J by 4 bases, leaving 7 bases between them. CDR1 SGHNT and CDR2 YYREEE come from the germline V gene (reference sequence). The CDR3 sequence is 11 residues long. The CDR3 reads CASNMGTEAFF. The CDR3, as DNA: TGTGCCAGCAATATGGGCACTGAAGCTTTCTTT. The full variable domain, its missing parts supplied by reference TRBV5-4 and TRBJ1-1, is ETGVTQSPTHLIKTRGQQVTLRCSSQSGHNTVSWYQQALGQGPQFIFQYYREEENGRGNFPPRFSGLQFPNYSSELNVNALELDDSALYLCASNMGTEAFFGQGTRLTVV.

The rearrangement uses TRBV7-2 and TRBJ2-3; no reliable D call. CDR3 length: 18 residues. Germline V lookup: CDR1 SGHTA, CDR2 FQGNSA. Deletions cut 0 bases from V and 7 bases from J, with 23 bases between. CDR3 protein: CASSLAGTRSARLHTQYF. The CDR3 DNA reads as TGTGCCAGCAGCTTAGCTGGCACAAGGAGTGCCAGATTGCATACGCAGTATTTT.